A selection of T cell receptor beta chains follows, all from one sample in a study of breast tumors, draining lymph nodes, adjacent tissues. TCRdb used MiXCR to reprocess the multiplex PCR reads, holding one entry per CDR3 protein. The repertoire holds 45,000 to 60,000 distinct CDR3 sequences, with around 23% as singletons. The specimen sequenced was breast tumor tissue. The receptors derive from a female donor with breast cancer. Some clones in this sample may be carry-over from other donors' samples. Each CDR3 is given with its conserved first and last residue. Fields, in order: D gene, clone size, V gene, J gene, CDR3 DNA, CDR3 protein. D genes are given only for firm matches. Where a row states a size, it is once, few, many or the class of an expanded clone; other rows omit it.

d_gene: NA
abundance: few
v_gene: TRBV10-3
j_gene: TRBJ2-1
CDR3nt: TGTGCCATCAGCCCGGTTCCCGATGAGCAGTTCTTC
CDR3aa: CAISPVPDEQFF

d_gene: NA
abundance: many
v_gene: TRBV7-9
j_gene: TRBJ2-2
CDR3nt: TGTGCCAGCAGCTTGAAAGGACCTGCGGCGCGGGAGCTGTTTTTT
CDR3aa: CASSLKGPAARELFF

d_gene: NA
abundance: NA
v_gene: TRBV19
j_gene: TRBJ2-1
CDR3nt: TGTGCCAGTAGTATTCGGGTCAATGAGCAGTTCTTC
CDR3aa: CASSIRVNEQFF

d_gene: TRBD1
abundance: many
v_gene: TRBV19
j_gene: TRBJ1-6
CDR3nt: TGTGCCAGTAGGGCCACAGGGGGTGGTTCACCCCTCCACTTT
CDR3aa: CASRATGGGSPLHF

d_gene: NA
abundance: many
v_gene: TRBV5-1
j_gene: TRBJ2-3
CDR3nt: TGCGCCAGCAGCCAAGGCCTCATGGTGCCAGATACGCAGTATTTT
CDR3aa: CASSQGLMVPDTQYF

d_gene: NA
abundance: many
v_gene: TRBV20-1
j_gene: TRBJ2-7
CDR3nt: TGCAGTGCTAGAGGGTGGCTAGCAGCGACCTACGAGCAGTACTTC
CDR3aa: CSARGWLAATYEQYF

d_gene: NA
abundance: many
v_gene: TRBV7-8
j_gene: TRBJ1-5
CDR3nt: TGTGCCAGCAGCCTTTACAGGGAGGGTCAGCCCCAGCATTTT
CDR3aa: CASSLYREGQPQHF

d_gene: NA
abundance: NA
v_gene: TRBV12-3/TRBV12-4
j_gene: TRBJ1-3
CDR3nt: TGTGCCAGCAGTTTTGGTTCGTCGGGCTCTGGAAACACCATATATTTT
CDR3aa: CASSFGSSGSGNTIYF

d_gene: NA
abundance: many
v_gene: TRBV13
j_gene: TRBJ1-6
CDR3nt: TGTGCCAGCAGCTTATACGGGCCTAGGCACTCCTATAATTCACCCCTCCACTTT
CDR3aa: CASSLYGPRHSYNSPLHF

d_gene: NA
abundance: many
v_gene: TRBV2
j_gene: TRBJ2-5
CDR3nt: TGTGCCAGCAGGGGGGCACAGTACCAAGAGACCCAGTACTTC
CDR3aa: CASRGAQYQETQYF

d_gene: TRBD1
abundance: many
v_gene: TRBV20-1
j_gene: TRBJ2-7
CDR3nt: TGCAGTGCTAGAGGACAGGGATTCTACGAGCAGTACTTC
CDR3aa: CSARGQGFYEQYF

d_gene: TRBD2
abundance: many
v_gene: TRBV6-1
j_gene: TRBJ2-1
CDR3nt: TGTGCCAGCAGTCCCCATCCTAGCGGAGGATACAATGAGCAGTTCTTC
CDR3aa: CASSPHPSGGYNEQFF

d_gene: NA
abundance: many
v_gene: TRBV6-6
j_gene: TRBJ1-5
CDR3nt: TGTGCCAGCAATATGGGACGGAGCAATCAGCCCCAGCATTTT
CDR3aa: CASNMGRSNQPQHF

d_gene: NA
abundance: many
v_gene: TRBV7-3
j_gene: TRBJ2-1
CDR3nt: TGTGCCAGCAGCTTAAACGGGGGCGAGGAGCAGTTCTTC
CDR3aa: CASSLNGGEEQFF

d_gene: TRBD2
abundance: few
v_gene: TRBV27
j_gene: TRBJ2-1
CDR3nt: TGTGCCAGCAGTTTATGGACTAGCGGGAGTCGCGGTGAGCAGTTCTTC
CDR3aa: CASSLWTSGSRGEQFF

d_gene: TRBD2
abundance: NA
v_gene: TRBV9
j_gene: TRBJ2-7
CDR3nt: TGTGCCAGCAGCTTGGCAAGCGGGGGGGTCGGCGAGCAGTACTTC
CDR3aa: CASSLASGGVGEQYF

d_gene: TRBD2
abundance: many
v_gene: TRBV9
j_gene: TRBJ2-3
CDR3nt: TGTGCCAGCAGCGTAGTTTCCGGGGGGGGGACAGATACGCAGTATTTT
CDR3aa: CASSVVSGGGTDTQYF

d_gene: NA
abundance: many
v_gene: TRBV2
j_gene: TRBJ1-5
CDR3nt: TGTGCCAGCGATCGGGTTGGCCAGCCCCAGCATTTT
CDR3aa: CASDRVGQPQHF

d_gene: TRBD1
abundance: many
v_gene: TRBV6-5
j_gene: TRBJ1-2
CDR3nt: TGTGCCAGCAGTTACTCGATGGGCAGGGGGAACTATGGCTACACCTTC
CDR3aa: CASSYSMGRGNYGYTF

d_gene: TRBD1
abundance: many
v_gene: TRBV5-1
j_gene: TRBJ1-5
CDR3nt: TGCGCCAGCAGCTTGGAATCAGGGGGAACTCAGCCCCAGCATTTT
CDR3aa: CASSLESGGTQPQHF

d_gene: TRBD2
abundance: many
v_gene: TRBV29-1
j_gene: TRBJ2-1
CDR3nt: TGCAGCGTTGAAGGTCGCGGGGGGGCGTATGAGCAGTTCTTC
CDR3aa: CSVEGRGGAYEQFF

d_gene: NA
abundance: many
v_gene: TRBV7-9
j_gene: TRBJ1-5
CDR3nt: TGTGCCAGCTCTATCGGGGGGAGCAATCAGCCCCAGCATTTT
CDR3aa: CASSIGGSNQPQHF

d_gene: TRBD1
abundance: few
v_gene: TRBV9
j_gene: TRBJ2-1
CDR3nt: TGTGCCAGCAGCGGCCGGGACAGCTCCTACAATGAGCAGTTCTTC
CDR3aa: CASSGRDSSYNEQFF

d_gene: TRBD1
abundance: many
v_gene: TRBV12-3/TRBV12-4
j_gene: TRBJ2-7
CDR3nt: TGTGCCAGCAGTTTAGCGGGGACAGGTAGGGCCAGAGAGCAGTACTTC
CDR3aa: CASSLAGTGRAREQYF

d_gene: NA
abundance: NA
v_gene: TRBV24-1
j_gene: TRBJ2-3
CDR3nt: TGTGCCACCAGTGATGGGCCCCAGGATACGCAGTATTTT
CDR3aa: CATSDGPQDTQYF

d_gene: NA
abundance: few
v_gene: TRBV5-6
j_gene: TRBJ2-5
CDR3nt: TGTGCCAGCAGCTTGAAGGCAGGGAAAGAGACCCAGTACTTC
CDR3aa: CASSLKAGKETQYF

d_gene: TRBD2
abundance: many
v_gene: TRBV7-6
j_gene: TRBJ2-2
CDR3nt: TGTGCCAGCAGCTTCCGCGCGGGAGAAAGAGGCGGGGAGCTGTTTTTT
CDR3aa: CASSFRAGERGGELFF

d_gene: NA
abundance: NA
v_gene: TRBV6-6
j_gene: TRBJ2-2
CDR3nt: TGTGCCAGCAGTGGGCAGGGGAACACCGGGGAGCTGTTTTTT
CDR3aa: CASSGQGNTGELFF

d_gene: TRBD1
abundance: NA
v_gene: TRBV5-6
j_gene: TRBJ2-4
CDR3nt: TGTGCCAGCAGGCGGGACAGGTTTGCAAACATTCAGTACTTC
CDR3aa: CASRRDRFANIQYF

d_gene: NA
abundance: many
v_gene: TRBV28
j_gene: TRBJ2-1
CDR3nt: TGTGCCAGCAGTTTGGGGGGGACAGTCCAGGGTGAGCAGTTCTTC
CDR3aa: CASSLGGTVQGEQFF

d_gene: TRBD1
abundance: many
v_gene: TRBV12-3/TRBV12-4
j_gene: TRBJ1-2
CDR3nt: TGTGCCAGCAGTTCGGACAGGGGGCTTGGCTACACCTTC
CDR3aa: CASSSDRGLGYTF

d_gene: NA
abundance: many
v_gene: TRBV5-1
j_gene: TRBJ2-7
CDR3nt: TGCGCCAGCAGGGTGGTGGGTTCCCCCGGCTACGAGCAGTACTTC
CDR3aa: CASRVVGSPGYEQYF

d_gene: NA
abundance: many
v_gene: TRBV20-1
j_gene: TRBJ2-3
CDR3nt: TGCAGTGGAAGGGGGGGGCGCTTTGCCGGCACAGATACGCAGTATTTT
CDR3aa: CSGRGGRFAGTDTQYF

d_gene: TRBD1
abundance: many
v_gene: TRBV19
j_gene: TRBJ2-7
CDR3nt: TGTGCCAGTAGAGCGACAGGGCGGGCATACGAGCAGTACTTC
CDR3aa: CASRATGRAYEQYF

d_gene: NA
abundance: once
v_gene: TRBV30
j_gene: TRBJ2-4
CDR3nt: TGTGCCTGGAGTGTACAAGGGCGGGTAGTTCAGTACTTC
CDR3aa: CAWSVQGRVVQYF

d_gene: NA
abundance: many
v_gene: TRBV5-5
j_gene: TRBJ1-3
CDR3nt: TGTGCCAGCAAAAAGTCGGGGGTTGTGGGAAACACCATATATTTT
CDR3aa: CASKKSGVVGNTIYF

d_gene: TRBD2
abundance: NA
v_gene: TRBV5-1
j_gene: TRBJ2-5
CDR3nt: TGCGCCAGCAGCGGAACGGGGGGACAAGAGACCCAGTACTTC
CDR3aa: CASSGTGGQETQYF

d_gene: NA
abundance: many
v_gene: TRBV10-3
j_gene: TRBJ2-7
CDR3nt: TGTGCCATCAGTGTTACAGGGAGCACCTACGAGCAGTACTTC
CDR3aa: CAISVTGSTYEQYF

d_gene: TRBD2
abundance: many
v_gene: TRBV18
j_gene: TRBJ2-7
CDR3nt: TGTGCCAGCTCACCACCGGGAGGGACCTTACACGAGCAGTACTTC
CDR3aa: CASSPPGGTLHEQYF

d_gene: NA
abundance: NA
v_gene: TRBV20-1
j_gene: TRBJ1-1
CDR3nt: TGCAGTGCCTCAGGGGTAACTGAAGCTTTCTTT
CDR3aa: CSASGVTEAFF

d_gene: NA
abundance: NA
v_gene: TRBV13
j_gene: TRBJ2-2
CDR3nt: TGTGCCAGCAGCTTAAGCACCAACGCGAACACCGGGGAGCTGTTTTTT
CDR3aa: CASSLSTNANTGELFF

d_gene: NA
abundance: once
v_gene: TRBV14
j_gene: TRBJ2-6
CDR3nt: TGTGCCAGCAGCCAAGATCTCCATAGGGGCGGGGTCTCCGGGGCCAACGTCCTGACTTTC
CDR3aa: CASSQDLHRGGVSGANVLTF

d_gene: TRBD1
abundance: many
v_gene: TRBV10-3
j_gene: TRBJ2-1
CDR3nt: TGTGCCATCAGTGATCGTCGCTATAACGGGGACAGGGGATTTGACAATGAGCAGTTCTTC
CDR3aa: CAISDRRYNGDRGFDNEQFF

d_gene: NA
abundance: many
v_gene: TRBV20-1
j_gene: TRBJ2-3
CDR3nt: TGCAGTGCTAGTTGGGGGGTTAGCACAGATACGCAGTATTTT
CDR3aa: CSASWGVSTDTQYF

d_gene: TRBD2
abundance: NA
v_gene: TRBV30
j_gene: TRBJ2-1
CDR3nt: TGTGCCTGTCGTCCCGGGACTAGCGGGAGGTTCACGGTCTACAATGAGCAGTTCTTC
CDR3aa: CACRPGTSGRFTVYNEQFF

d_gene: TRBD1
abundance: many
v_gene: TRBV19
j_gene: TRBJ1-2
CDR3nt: TGTGCCAGTAGTATAGGGGACAGGGTCTATGGCTACACCTTC
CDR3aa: CASSIGDRVYGYTF

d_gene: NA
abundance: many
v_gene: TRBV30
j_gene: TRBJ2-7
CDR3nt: TGTGCCTGGACGCAGGGCGTCACCTACGAGCAGTACTTC
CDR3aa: CAWTQGVTYEQYF

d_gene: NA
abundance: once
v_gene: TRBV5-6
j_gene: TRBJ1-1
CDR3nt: TGTGCCAGCACCGGGCAACTGAACACTGAAGCTTTCTTT
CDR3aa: CASTGQLNTEAFF

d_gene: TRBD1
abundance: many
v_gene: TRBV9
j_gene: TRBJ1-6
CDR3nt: TGTGCCAGCAGCGGGGACAGAACCAATTCACCCCTCCACTTT
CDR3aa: CASSGDRTNSPLHF